A selection of T cell receptor beta chains follows, all from one sample in a study of OX40 agonist ivuxolimab in advanced cancers. Clones were read by immunoSEQ multiplex PCR, and TCRdb kept only the in-frame ones, dropping some. The table records about 82,000 clones, around 90% of them present only once. Specimen: CD4+ or CD8+ T cells sorted from blood, collected in a trial of the OX40 agonist ivuxolimab. Receptors originate from an adult with an advanced solid tumor such as melanoma, head and neck, liver or kidney cancer. CDR3s include the opening cysteine and the closing phenylalanine or tryptophan. Each record gives: J gene, D gene, V gene, CDR3 length, clone size, CDR3 DNA, CDR3 protein. The D gene is left open where the match is weak. Clone size is given for some rows only: seen once, a few or many times, or a class if the clone is expanded.

TRBJ2-6 TRBD1 TRBV19 15 . TGTGCCAGTAGTAACAGGGGGCCTGGGGCCAACGTCCTGACTTTC CASSNRGPGANVLTF
TRBJ1-1 . TRBV6-5 15 . TGTGCCAGCAGTTACTCGTGGACAGACGACACTGAAGCTTTCTTT CASSYSWTDDTEAFF
TRBJ2-3 . TRBV10-1 17 . TGCGCCAGCAGTGCTACCGGGGGACAAGGGAGCACAGATACGCAGTATTTT CASSATGGQGSTDTQYF
TRBJ1-3 . TRBV6-1 13 . TGTGCCAGTAGGACAGCGCCGGGAAACACCATATATTTT CASRTAPGNTIYF
TRBJ2-5 TRBD1 TRBV5-1 14 . TGCGCCAGCAGCTGGGGACAGGAGCAAGAGACCCAGTACTTC CASSWGQEQETQYF
TRBJ1-2 . TRBV9 12 . TGTGCCAGCAATACGGGATGGGGCGGCTACACCTTC CASNTGWGGYTF
TRBJ2-7 . TRBV29-1 12 . TGCAGCGTGCGAGACCTAACTACCGAGCAGTACTTC CSVRDLTTEQYF
TRBJ1-1 . TRBV2 11 . TGTGCCAGCGGGGACGGATTTGAAGCTTTCTTT CASGDGFEAFF
TRBJ1-1 . TRBV10-2 12 . TGCGCCAGCAGTGTGTCTGGGAACGAAGCTTTCTTT CASSVSGNEAFF
TRBJ2-7 TRBD2 TRBV6-1 12 . TGTGCCAGCCGGGACTATCCCTACGAGCAGTACTTC CASRDYPYEQYF
TRBJ2-6 . TRBV5-5 17 . TGTGCCAGCAGCTTTATGGTTATAGACACTGGGGCCAACGTCCTGACTTTC CASSFMVIDTGANVLTF
TRBJ2-3 . TRBV10-3 13 . TGTGCCATCAGGGGGACCGAACCCGCTACGCAGTATTTT CAIRGTEPATQYF
TRBJ2-7 TRBD2 TRBV28 16 . TGTGCCAGCAGTTTACTGGGAGCGGGAGGGGACTACGAGCAGTACTTC CASSLLGAGGDYEQYF
TRBJ1-3 . TRBV4-1 15 . TGCGCCAGCAGCCAAGATCTCTCCCCCGGAAACACCATATATTTT CASSQDLSPGNTIYF
TRBJ1-5 . TRBV5-8 14 . TGTGCCAGCAGCTTTTATACAGGCAATCAGCCCCAGCATTTT CASSFYTGNQPQHF
TRBJ2-1 TRBD2 TRBV2 14 . TGTGCCAAGCGAAAGCCTAGCGGAAACAATGAGCAGTTCTTC CAKRKPSGNNEQFF
TRBJ2-5 . TRBV5-1 12 . TGCGCCAGCAGCTTATATCAAGAGACCCAGTACTTC CASSLYQETQYF
TRBJ2-1 TRBD2 TRBV7-7 16 . TGTGCTAGCAGCTTAGGAGCGGGAGGTCCAGGGAATGAGCAGTTCTTC CASSLGAGGPGNEQFF
TRBJ2-3 . TRBV7-2 13 . TGTGCCAGCAGCTTGCCAGGGGAGGCTACGCAGTATTTT CASSLPGEATQYF
TRBJ1-1 . TRBV5-8 13 . TGTGCCAGCAGCTTGGTTGGGGAACTTGAAGCTTTCTTT CASSLVGELEAFF
TRBJ2-7 TRBD1 TRBV2 14 once TGTGCCAGCAGTGGACAGGGGTCCTCCTACGAGCAGTACTTC CASSGQGSSYEQYF
TRBJ2-3 . TRBV5-1 15 . TGCGCCAGCACCACAGGGACCTATACGGGAGATACGCAGTATTTT CASTTGTYTGDTQYF
TRBJ1-1 TRBD1 TRBV5-6 15 . TGTGCCAGCAGCTGGGGGACAGGCATGAACACTGAAGCTTTCTTT CASSWGTGMNTEAFF
TRBJ2-2 . TRBV14 13 . TGTGCCAGCAGCCCGGACCGAGGCGGGGAGCTGTTTTTT CASSPDRGGELFF
TRBJ2-7 TRBD1 TRBV19 13 . TGTGCCAGTAGTGGACAGGGGGCGAACGAGCAGTACTTC CASSGQGANEQYF
TRBJ1-2 TRBD1 TRBV7-9 17 . TGTGCCAGCAGCTTAGCGACAGGGATGAGGGGGTTCTATGGCTACACCTTC CASSLATGMRGFYGYTF
TRBJ1-4 . TRBV5-8 12 . TGTGCCAGCAGCAGGGAAGGGGAAAAACTGTTTTTT CASSREGEKLFF
TRBJ1-4 . TRBV27 13 . TGTGCCAGCGCTTCCGGGGGGTCTGAAAAACTGTTTTTT CASASGGSEKLFF
TRBJ2-7 . TRBV5-3 14 . TGTGCCAGAAGCCAAGGTTTCTGCTCCTACGAGCAGTACTTC CARSQGFCSYEQYF
TRBJ2-3 TRBD2 TRBV30 14 . TGTGCCTGGAGACTAGCGGGAGGGCCGAATACGCAGTATTTT CAWRLAGGPNTQYF
TRBJ1-1 . TRBV5-1 14 few TGCGCCAGCAGCCCTCAATCCATGAACACTGAAGCTTTCTTT CASSPQSMNTEAFF
TRBJ2-7 TRBD1 TRBV5-1 15 . TGCGCCAGCAGCTCGACAGGGGGGTTTAACTACGAGCAGTACTTC CASSSTGGFNYEQYF
TRBJ1-2 TRBD1 TRBV6-5 12 . TGTGCCAGCAGTGAGACAGGGTCTGGCTACACCTTC CASSETGSGYTF
TRBJ2-3 TRBD2 TRBV5-1 16 . TGCGCCAGCAGCAGGGGGACTAGCGGGAGAACAGATACGCAGTATTTT CASSRGTSGRTDTQYF
TRBJ2-1 . TRBV5-1 14 . TGCGCCAGCAGCCCGGGGACTGCCGTTAATGAGCAGTTCTTC CASSPGTAVNEQFF
TRBJ2-3 TRBD2 TRBV6-5 15 . TGTGCCAGCAGTACGACTAGCGGGGCCCCCCATCCGCAGTATTTT CASSTTSGAPHPQYF
TRBJ2-7 TRBD1 TRBV28 14 . TGTGCCAGCAGTTTGGTAGGGACAGTCTACGAGCAGTACTTC CASSLVGTVYEQYF
TRBJ2-1 TRBD2 TRBV30 14 . TGTGCCTGGAGGCCTAGCGGGAGTTCGGCCAGGGCGTTCTTC CAWRPSGSSARAFF
TRBJ1-1 . TRBV21-1 16 . TGTGCCAGCAGAAATGGGACCCTACTAGGAGAATCTGAAGCTTTCTTT CASRNGTLLGESEAFF
TRBJ2-1 . TRBV18 15 . TGTGCCAGCTCCCCCATGGAAGGGGCCGACAATGAGCAGTTCTTC CASSPMEGADNEQFF